Below are 9 T cell receptor beta chains sequenced from a single sample in a study of T cell responses to AZD1222 COVID-19 vaccine. Sequencing was performed with immunoSEQ multiplex PCR; in TCRdb, only in-frame clones are kept and a portion is missing. In the table there are over 110,000 clones, approximately 87% of which are singletons. The sample in question was peripheral blood, obtained 28 days after the second AZD1222 dose. These receptors were collected from an adult who received the AZD1222 COVID-19 vaccine.

The rearrangement links TRBV5-5 to TRBJ2-5, with D possibly matching TRBD1 (5 bases). The CDR3 totals 14 residues. V lost 4 bases and J 5 bases, leaving 15 bases between the germline ends. Germline V gene sequence: CDR1 SGHKS, CDR2 YYEKEE (reference sequence). The CDR3 DNA sequence: TGTGCCAGCAGCCGGACCCTGGGGCGTGAGACCCAGTACTTC. Amino acids: CASSRTLGRETQYF. Using reference TRBV5-5 and TRBJ2-5 for the parts outside the CDR3, the full variable domain is DAGVTQSPTHLIKTRGQQVTLRCSPISGHKSVSWYQQVLGQGPQFIFQYYEKEERGRGNFPDRFSARQFPNYSSELNVNALLLGDSALYLCASSRTLGRETQYFGPGTRLLVL.

The chain employs TRBV27 and TRBJ2-7; D not resolved. This CDR3 contains 13 residues. In germline, CDR1 is MNHEY, CDR2 SMNVEV (reference sequence). The germline V and J ends were trimmed by 8 bases and 1 base, with 12 bases remaining between them. The CDR3 here is CASPRTASYEQYV. DNA for the CDR3: TGTGCCAGCCCTCGGACGGCATCCTACGAGCAGTACGTC.

This rearrangement joins TRBV6-5 to TRBJ1-1, with 7 bases that match TRBD1. CDR3 length: 14 amino acids. Per germline, CDR1 MNHEY and CDR2 SVGAGI. J lost 3 bases, V lost 5 bases, and 6 bases had no gene match. The CDR3 loop reads CASSRQGGDTEAFF. As DNA, the CDR3 is TGTGCCAGCAGTAGACAGGGTGGGGACACTGAAGCTTTCTTT.

The chain has TRBV5-5 and TRBJ1-1; D gene unclear. CDR1 and CDR2 from the germline V gene are SGHKS and YYEKEE (reference sequence). This CDR3 region has 14 residues. V lost 4 bases and J lost 1, with 11 bases in between. CDR3 DNA: TGTGCCAGCAGCCGAGATACCACGAACACTGAAGCTTTCTTT. Protein product: CASSRDTTNTEAFF.

J is TRBJ1-3 and V is TRBV5-5; 8 bases fit TRBD1. The germline V gene encodes CDR1 SGHKS and CDR2 YYEKEE (reference sequence). After removal of 5 bases from V and 1 base from J, the junction contained 5 bases not matched to a gene. The CDR3 is made up of 15 amino acids. DNA for the CDR3: TGTGCCAGCAGGCCTTGGACAGGGTCTGGAAACACCATATATTTT. Amino acids: CASRPWTGSGNTIYF.

The rearrangement uses TRBV28 and TRBJ1-2, with D hard to call. Germline CDR1 reads MDHEN; CDR2 reads SYDVKM. The CDR3 length is 13 residues. The V end lost 5 bases, the J end lost 4 bases, and 11 bases lay between the germline ends. In DNA, the CDR3 is TGTGCCAGCAGTCCACCGGGCGTCTATGGCTACACCTTC. This translates into CASSPPGVYGYTF.

The chain couples TRBV7-9 to TRBJ2-5; TRBD1 matches at 7 bases. The CDR3 loop spans 16 amino acids. Germline V CDR1 and CDR2: SEHNR, FQNEAQ (reference sequence). Trimming took 5 bases from V and 2 from J; bases not matched to a gene: 11. The CDR3 sequence is CASSRMAGGRQETQYF. CDR3 nucleotide sequence: TGTGCCAGCAGCAGAATGGCAGGGGGACGGCAAGAGACCCAGTACTTC.

This chain links TRBV6-5 with TRBJ1-6, with TRBD1 as a possible D gene (5 bases). The V end was cut by 6 bases, the J end by 7 bases, with 13 bases between. Germline V gene data show CDR1 as MNHEY and CDR2 as SVGAGI. This CDR3 has 14 amino acids. The CDR3 coding sequence is TGTGCCAGCAGCTCCAGGGTAGGCAATTCACCCCTCCACTTT. This gives the protein CASSSRVGNSPLHF.

This clone was picked up a small number of times. The V gene is TRBV9, the J gene TRBJ2-5; 8 nucleotides align to TRBD1. V lost 2 bases and J lost 7; bases outside the gene matches: 7. The CDR3 is 14 residues long. Germline CDR1 SGDLS, CDR2 YYNGEE. CDR3 DNA sequence: TGTGCCAGCAGCGTTGGACAGGGTTTAGGGACCCAGTACTTC. It codes for CASSVGQGLGTQYF. The full variable domain, with the rest looked up from reference TRBV9 and TRBJ2-5, is DSGVTQTPKHLITATGQRVTLRCSPRSGDLSVYWYQQSLDQGLQFLIQYYNGEERAKGNILERFSAQQFPDLHSELNLSSLELGDSALYFCASSVGQGLGTQYFGPGTRLLVL.